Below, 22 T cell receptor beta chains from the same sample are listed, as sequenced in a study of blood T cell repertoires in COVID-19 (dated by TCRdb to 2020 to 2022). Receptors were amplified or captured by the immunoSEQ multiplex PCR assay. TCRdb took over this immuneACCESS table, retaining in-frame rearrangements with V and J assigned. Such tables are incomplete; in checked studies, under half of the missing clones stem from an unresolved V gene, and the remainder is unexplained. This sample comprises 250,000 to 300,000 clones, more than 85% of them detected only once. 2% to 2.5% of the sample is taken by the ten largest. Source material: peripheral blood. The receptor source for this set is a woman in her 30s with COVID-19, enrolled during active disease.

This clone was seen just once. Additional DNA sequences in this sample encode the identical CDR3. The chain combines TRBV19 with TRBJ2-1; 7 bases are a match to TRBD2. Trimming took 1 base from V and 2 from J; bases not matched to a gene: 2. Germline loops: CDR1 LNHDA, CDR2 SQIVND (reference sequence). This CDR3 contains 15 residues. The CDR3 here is CASSIGAGTYNEQFF. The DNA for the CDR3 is TGTGCCAGTAGTATAGGAGCGGGAACCTACAATGAGCAGTTCTTC.

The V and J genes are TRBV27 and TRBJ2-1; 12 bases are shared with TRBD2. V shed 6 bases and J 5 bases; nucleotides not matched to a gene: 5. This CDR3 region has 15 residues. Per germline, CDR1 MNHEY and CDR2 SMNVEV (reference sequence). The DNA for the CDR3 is TGTGCCAGCAGAAACGGACTAGCGGGAAACAATGAGCAGTTCTTC. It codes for CASRNGLAGNNEQFF.

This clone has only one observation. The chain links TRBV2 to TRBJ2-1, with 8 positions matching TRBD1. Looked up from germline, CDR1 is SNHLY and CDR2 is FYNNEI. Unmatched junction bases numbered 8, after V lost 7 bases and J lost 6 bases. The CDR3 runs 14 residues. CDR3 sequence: CASTEGTGGNEQFF. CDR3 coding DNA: TGTGCCAGCACCGAAGGGACAGGCGGCAATGAGCAGTTCTTC.

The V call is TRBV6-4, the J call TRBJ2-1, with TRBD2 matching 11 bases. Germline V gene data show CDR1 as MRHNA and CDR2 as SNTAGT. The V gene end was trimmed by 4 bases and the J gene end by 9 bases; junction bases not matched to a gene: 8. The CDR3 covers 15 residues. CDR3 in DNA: TGTGCCAGCAGTGTTCTACTAGCGGGAGTGGCTGAGCAGTTCTTC. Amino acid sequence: CASSVLLAGVAEQFF.

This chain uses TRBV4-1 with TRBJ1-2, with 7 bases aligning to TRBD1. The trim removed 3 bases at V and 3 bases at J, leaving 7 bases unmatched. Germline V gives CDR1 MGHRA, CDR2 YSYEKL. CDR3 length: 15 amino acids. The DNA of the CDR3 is TGCGCCAGCAGCCAGGCTGACAGGGAGGACTATGGCTACACCTTC. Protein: CASSQADREDYGYTF.

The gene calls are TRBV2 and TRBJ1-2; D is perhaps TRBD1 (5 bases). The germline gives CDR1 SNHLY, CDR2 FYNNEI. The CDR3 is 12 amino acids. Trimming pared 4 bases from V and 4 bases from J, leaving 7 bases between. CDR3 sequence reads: CASSARVYGYTF. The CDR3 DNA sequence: TGTGCCAGCAGTGCCAGGGTCTATGGCTACACCTTC.

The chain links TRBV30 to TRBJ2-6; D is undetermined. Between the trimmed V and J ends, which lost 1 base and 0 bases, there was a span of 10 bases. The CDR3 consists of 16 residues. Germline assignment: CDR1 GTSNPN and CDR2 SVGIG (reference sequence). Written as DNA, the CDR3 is TGTGCCTGGAGTGACAGAAGCCTCTCTGGGGCCAACGTCCTGACTTTC. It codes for CAWSDRSLSGANVLTF.

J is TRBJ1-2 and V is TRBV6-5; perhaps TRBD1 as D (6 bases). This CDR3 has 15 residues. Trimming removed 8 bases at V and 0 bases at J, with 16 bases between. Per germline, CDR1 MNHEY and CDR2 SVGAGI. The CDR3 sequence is CASAIRDIPNYGYTF. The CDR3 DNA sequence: TGTGCCAGCGCAATACGGGACATACCTAACTATGGCTACACCTTC.

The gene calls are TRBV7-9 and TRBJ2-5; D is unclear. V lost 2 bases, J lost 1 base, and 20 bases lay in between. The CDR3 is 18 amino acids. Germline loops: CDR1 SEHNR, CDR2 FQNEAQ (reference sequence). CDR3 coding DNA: TGTGCCAGCAGCTTATTTTGGCTTTCTAGTGGAACCCAAGAGACCCAGTACTTC. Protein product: CASSLFWLSSGTQETQYF. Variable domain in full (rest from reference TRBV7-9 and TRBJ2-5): DTGVSQNPRHKITKRGQNVTFRCDPISEHNRLYWYRQTLGQGPEFLTYFQNEAQLEKSRLLSDRFSAERPKGSFSTLEIQRTEQGDSAMYLCASSLFWLSSGTQETQYFGPGTRLLVL.

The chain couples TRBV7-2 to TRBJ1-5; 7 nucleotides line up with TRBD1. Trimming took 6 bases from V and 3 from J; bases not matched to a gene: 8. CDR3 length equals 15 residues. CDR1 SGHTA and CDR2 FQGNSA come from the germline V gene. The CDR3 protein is CASSGGQGDNQPQHF. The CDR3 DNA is TGTGCCAGCAGTGGGGGGCAGGGGGACAATCAGCCCCAGCATTTT.

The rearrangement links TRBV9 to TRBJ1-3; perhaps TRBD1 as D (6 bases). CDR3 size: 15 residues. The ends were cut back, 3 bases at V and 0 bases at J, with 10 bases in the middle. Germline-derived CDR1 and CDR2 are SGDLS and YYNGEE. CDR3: CASSATGGSGNTIYF. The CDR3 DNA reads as TGTGCCAGCAGCGCGACAGGTGGCTCTGGAAACACCATATATTTT. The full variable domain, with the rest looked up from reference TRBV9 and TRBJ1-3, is DSGVTQTPKHLITATGQRVTLRCSPRSGDLSVYWYQQSLDQGLQFLIQYYNGEERAKGNILERFSAQQFPDLHSELNLSSLELGDSALYFCASSATGGSGNTIYFGEGSWLTVV.

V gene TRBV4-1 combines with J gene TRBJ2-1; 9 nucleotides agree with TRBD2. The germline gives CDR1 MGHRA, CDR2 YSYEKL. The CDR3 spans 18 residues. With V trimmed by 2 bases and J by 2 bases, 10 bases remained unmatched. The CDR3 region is CASSQPYSGSPTYNEQFF. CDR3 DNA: TGCGCCAGCAGCCAACCCTATAGCGGGAGTCCCACCTACAATGAGCAGTTCTTC.

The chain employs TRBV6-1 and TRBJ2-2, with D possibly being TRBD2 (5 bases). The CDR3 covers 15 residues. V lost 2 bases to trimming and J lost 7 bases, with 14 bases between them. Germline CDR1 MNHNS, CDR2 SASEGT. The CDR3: CASSENPGVGGELFF. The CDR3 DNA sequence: TGTGCCAGCAGTGAAAACCCCGGGGTCGGCGGGGAGCTGTTTTTT.

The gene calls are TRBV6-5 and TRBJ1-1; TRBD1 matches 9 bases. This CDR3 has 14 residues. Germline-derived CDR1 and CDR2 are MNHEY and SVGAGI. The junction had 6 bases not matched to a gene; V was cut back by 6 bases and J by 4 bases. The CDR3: CASRIDRGSTEAFF. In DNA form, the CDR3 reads TGTGCCAGCAGGATCGACAGGGGGAGCACTGAAGCTTTCTTT.

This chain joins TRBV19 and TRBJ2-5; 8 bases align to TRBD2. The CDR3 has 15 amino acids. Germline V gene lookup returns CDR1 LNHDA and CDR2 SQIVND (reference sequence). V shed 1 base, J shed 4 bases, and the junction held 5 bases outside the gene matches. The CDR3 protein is CASSIGAGVGETQYF. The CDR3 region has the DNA TGTGCCAGTAGTATAGGAGCGGGAGTGGGAGAGACCCAGTACTTC.

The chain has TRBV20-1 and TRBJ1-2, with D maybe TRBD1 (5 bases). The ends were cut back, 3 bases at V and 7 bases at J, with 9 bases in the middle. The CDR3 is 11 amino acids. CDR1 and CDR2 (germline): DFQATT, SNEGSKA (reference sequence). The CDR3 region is CSASQGAGYTF. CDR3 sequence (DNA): TGCAGTGCTAGTCAGGGCGCTGGCTACACCTTC.

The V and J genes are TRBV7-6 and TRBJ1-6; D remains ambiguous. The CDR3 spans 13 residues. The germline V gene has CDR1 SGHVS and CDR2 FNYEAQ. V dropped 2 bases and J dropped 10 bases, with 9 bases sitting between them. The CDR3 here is CASSLSQQSPLHF. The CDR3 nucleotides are TGTGCCAGCAGCTTATCACAGCAATCACCCCTCCACTTT.

The CDR3 coding sequence is TGTGCCAGCTCACCACCGGAGACCACTGGGGCCAACGTCCTGACTTTC. Translation gives CASSPPETTGANVLTF. This sequence joins TRBV18 and TRBJ2-6; D is ambiguous. The CDR3 spans 16 residues. Germline loops: CDR1 KGHSH, CDR2 LQKENI. V dropped 0 bases and J dropped 2 bases, with 8 bases sitting between them.

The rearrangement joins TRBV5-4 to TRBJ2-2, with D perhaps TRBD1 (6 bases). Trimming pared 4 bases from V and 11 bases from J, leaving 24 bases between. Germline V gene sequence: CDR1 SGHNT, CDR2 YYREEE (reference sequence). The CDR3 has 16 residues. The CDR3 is CASSLVPGALTSELFF. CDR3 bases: TGTGCCAGCAGCCTGGTTCCAGGGGCCTTAACATCTGAGCTGTTTTTT. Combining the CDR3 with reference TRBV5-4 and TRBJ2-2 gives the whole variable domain ETGVTQSPTHLIKTRGQQVTLRCSSQSGHNTVSWYQQALGQGPQFIFQYYREEENGRGNFPPRFSGLQFPNYSSELNVNALELDDSALYLCASSLVPGALTSELFFGEGSRLTVL.

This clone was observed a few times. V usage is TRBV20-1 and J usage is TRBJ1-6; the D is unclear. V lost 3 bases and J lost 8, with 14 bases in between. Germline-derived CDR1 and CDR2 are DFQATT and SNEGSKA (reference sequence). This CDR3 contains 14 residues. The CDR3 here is CSASSPGGYSPLHF. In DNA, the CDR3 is TGCAGTGCTAGTAGTCCAGGAGGGTATTCACCCCTCCACTTT.

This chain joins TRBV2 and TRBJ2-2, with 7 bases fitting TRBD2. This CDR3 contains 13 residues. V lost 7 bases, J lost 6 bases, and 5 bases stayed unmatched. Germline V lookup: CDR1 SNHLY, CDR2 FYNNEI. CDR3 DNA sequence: TGTGCCAGCAAAGCAGGGAGGGCCGGGGAGCTGTTTTTT. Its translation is CASKAGRAGELFF.

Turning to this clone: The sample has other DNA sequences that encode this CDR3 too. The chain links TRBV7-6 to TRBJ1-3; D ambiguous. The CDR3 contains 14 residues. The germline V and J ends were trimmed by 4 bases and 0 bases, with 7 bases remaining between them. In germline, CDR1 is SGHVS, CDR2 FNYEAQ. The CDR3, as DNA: TGTGCCAGCAGCTCCCCCAGCTCTGGAAACACCATATATTTT. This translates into CASSSPSSGNTIYF. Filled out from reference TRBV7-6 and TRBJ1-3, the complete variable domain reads GAGVSQSPRYKVTKRGQDVALRCDPISGHVSLYWYRQALGQGPEFLTYFNYEAQQDKSGLPNDRFSAERPEGSISTLTIQRTEQRDSAMYRCASSSPSSGNTIYFGEGSWLTVV.